These 25 T cell receptor beta chains came from one sample sequenced in a study of blood T cell repertoires in COVID-19. Data came from immunoSEQ multiplex PCR; TCRdb stores just in-frame clones and leaves some out. The table lists approximately 200,000 clones, roughly 90% of them singletons. The specimen was PBMCs or T cells enriched from blood (not recorded which). These TCRs come from a woman aged 30 to 39 who had been exposed to COVID-19.

The chain has TRBV18 and TRBJ1-4, with 10 bases identical to TRBD1. The CDR3 extends over 18 amino acids. The ends lost 5 bases at V and 8 bases at J; junction bases unmatched: 17. CDR1 KGHSH and CDR2 LQKENI come from the germline V gene. CDR3 DNA: TGTGCCAGCTCAAACACCGGGACAGGGGACGCGGTTGGGGAAAAACTGTTTTTT. As protein: CASSNTGTGDAVGEKLFF.

V is TRBV28 and J is TRBJ2-1, with D possibly matching TRBD2 (6 bases). The V gene's germline CDR1 is MDHEN and CDR2 SYDVKM. This CDR3 spans 13 amino acids. V lost 3 bases, J lost 4 bases, and 7 bases lay in between. CDR3 in DNA: TGTGCCAGCAGTTTGGCGGGATACAATGAGCAGTTCTTC. This sequence encodes CASSLAGYNEQFF.

The chain recombines TRBV9 with TRBJ2-2, with 7 positions matching TRBD1. Trimming at V came to 3 bases and at J to 2 bases, leaving 10 bases not matched to a gene. The germline V gene encodes CDR1 SGDLS and CDR2 YYNGEE. The CDR3 has 17 amino acids. In nucleotides, the CDR3 is TGTGCCAGCAGCGCCTCCGCAGGGGGTGTAAACACCGGGGAGCTGTTTTTT. Its translation: CASSASAGGVNTGELFF.

This clone was counted between two and nine times. For the CDR3, the DNA is TGTGCCAGCAGCTTACAGGGGGGAGGCTATGGCTACACCTTC. This encodes CASSLQGGGYGYTF. V is TRBV28 and J is TRBJ1-2, with 8 bases aligning to TRBD1. V was clipped by 6 bases and J by 4 bases; unmatched bases: 7. The CDR3 length is 14 residues. Germline lookup yields CDR1 MDHEN and CDR2 SYDVKM.

The gene calls are TRBV5-4 and TRBJ1-2, with 7 bases fitting TRBD1. The germline CDR1 and CDR2 sequences are SGHNT and YYREEE (reference sequence). J lost 2 bases, V lost 4 bases, and 8 bases had no gene match. The CDR3 has 15 residues. CDR3: CASSAGTEFNYGYTF. For the CDR3, the DNA is TGTGCCAGCAGCGCCGGGACAGAATTCAACTATGGCTACACCTTC.

Remarks on this clone: A junction boundary mismatches the germline segment, possibly from a read error. J is TRBJ2-3 and V is TRBV5-1; D is possibly TRBD2 (6 bases). CDR3 length equals 14 residues. Germline assignment: CDR1 SGHRS and CDR2 YFSETQ. The DNA for the CDR3 is TGCGCCAGCAGCCGTGACCTTCGGGGCGACGGGAGTAGGTTT. Protein product: CASSRDLRGDGSRF. The variable domain in full, completed from reference TRBV5-1 and TRBJ2-3, reads KAGVTQTPRYLIKTRGQQVTLSCSPISGHRSVSWYQQTPGQGLQFLFEYFSETQRNKGNFPGRFSGRQFSNSRSEMNVSTLELGDSALYLCASSRDLRGDGSRFGPGTRLTVL.

The chain links TRBV30 to TRBJ1-5, with D maybe TRBD1 (5 bases). The V gene's germline CDR1 is GTSNPN and CDR2 SVGIG (reference sequence). The CDR3 spans 15 residues. Deletions cut 2 bases from V and 1 base from J, with 12 bases between. The CDR3 reads CAWSLSGGSNQPQHF. CDR3 in DNA: TGTGCCTGGAGTCTTTCCGGGGGAAGCAATCAGCCCCAGCATTTT.

This chain uses TRBV5-4 with TRBJ2-5; TRBD2 might be the D (6 bases). V was shortened by 4 bases and J by 2 bases, with 18 bases between the two germline ends. CDR3 size: 16 residues. Germline loops: CDR1 SGHNT, CDR2 YYREEE (reference sequence). The CDR3 DNA follows: TGTGCCAGCAGCCAAAACACGGGACTCTTACAAGAGACCCAGTACTTC. It encodes CASSQNTGLLQETQYF.

The V gene is TRBV3-1 (or the pseudogene TRBV3-2), the J gene TRBJ1-1; 8 positions match TRBD1. Germline-derived CDR1 and CDR2 are LGHDT and YNNKEL (reference sequence). Trimming cost V 5 bases and J 4 bases; bases outside gene matches: 3. This CDR3 has 13 residues. This CDR3 reads CASSAGGGTEAFF. The CDR3 DNA follows: TGTGCCAGCAGCGCAGGGGGCGGCACTGAAGCTTTCTTT.

The chain links TRBV5-4 to TRBJ2-2, with D hard to call. V was pared by 3 bases and J by 1 base, with 13 bases between. Germline CDR1 is SGHNT and CDR2 is YYREEE (reference sequence). The CDR3 runs to 16 residues. The CDR3 protein is CASSSQPPGNTGELFF. In nucleotides, the CDR3 is TGTGCCAGCAGCTCCCAGCCGCCAGGGAACACCGGGGAGCTGTTTTTT.

The rearrangement uses TRBV27 and TRBJ2-1, with D unresolved. Germline V gene sequence: CDR1 MNHEY, CDR2 SMNVEV (reference sequence). There are 10 residues in the CDR3. The V gene lost 9 bases and the J gene lost 4 bases, with 4 bases spanning the gap. CDR3 loop: CASPYNEQFF. DNA for the CDR3: TGTGCCAGTCCGTACAATGAGCAGTTCTTC.

V gene TRBV9 combines with J gene TRBJ1-2; D gene unclear. Germline CDR1 and CDR2: SGDLS and YYNGEE. The V and J ends lost 0 bases and 6 bases respectively, with 12 bases between them. The CDR3 totals 14 residues. The CDR3 nucleotides read TGTGCCAGCAGCGTAGCTGAGGAAATCAATGGCTACACCTTC. Amino acids: CASSVAEEINGYTF.

V and J are TRBV6-1 and TRBJ1-2; TRBD1 might be the D (6 bases). V dropped 3 bases and J dropped 3 bases, with 11 bases sitting between them. The germline CDR1 and CDR2 sequences are MNHNS and SASEGT. This CDR3 is built from 14 residues. This CDR3 is CASSETQGYYGYTF. For the CDR3, the DNA is TGTGCCAGCAGTGAGACACAGGGTTACTATGGCTACACCTTC.

J is TRBJ2-7 and V is TRBV10-3, with D tentatively TRBD2 (6 bases). This CDR3 region has 13 residues. Germline assignment: CDR1 ENHRY and CDR2 SYGVKD. V dropped 0 bases and J dropped 5 bases, with 8 bases sitting between them. In nucleotides, the CDR3 is TGTGCCATCAGTGAGTCGTGGGGGGACGAGCAGTACTTC. Protein product: CAISESWGDEQYF.

This rearrangement joins TRBV27 to TRBJ1-5; D is ambiguous. The V and J ends lost 0 bases and 9 bases respectively, with 15 bases between them. The CDR3 contains 15 residues. The V gene's germline CDR1 is MNHEY and CDR2 SMNVEV (reference sequence). As DNA, the CDR3 is TGTGCCAGCAGTTTATCTGGGCAGTTGGGCTCGCCCCAGCATTTT. This encodes CASSLSGQLGSPQHF.

The chain combines TRBV5-1 with TRBJ2-3, with D perhaps TRBD2 (6 bases). The CDR3 consists of 14 residues. In germline, CDR1 is SGHRS, CDR2 YFSETQ. Trimming left V 0 bases short and J 3 bases short, with 8 bases between. The CDR3 spells CASSLGRATDTQYF. CDR3 DNA: TGCGCCAGCAGCTTGGGGAGGGCGACAGATACGCAGTATTTT. Drawing the rest from reference TRBV5-1 and TRBJ2-3, the complete variable domain is KAGVTQTPRYLIKTRGQQVTLSCSPISGHRSVSWYQQTPGQGLQFLFEYFSETQRNKGNFPGRFSGRQFSNSRSEMNVSTLELGDSALYLCASSLGRATDTQYFGPGTRLTVL.

The chain is built from TRBV10-2 and TRBJ1-2, with 7 nucleotides matching TRBD1. Germline V gene sequence: CDR1 WSHSY, CDR2 SAAADI. The CDR3 runs 18 residues. V was pared by 3 bases and J by 4 bases, with 17 bases of the junction left unmatched. The chain's CDR3 is CASSDPFLLTGAVYGYTF. For the CDR3, the DNA is TGCGCCAGCAGTGACCCCTTCCTTCTTACAGGGGCGGTCTATGGCTACACCTTC.

This clone was seen a single time. The CDR3 DNA reads TGTGCCAGCAGCCCCTATCAAACCGGGGAGCTGTTTTTT. It translates to CASSPYQTGELFF. The chain joins TRBV4-2 to TRBJ2-2; D is ambiguous. The CDR3 contains 13 residues. The ends were cut back, 4 bases at V and 5 bases at J, with 8 bases in the middle. In germline, CDR1 is LGHNA, CDR2 YNFKEQ.

This sequence joins TRBV5-4 and TRBJ2-1; possibly TRBD2 for D (6 bases). Per germline, CDR1 SGHNT and CDR2 YYREEE (reference sequence). This CDR3 contains 14 residues. V lost 3 bases and J 8 bases, leaving 15 bases between the germline ends. For the CDR3, the DNA is TGTGCCAGCAGCTCCCCGACTAGGTTCGATGAGCAGTTCTTC. Its translation: CASSSPTRFDEQFF. The variable domain in full, completed from reference TRBV5-4 and TRBJ2-1, reads ETGVTQSPTHLIKTRGQQVTLRCSSQSGHNTVSWYQQALGQGPQFIFQYYREEENGRGNFPPRFSGLQFPNYSSELNVNALELDDSALYLCASSSPTRFDEQFFGPGTRLTVL.

The J gene is TRBJ1-2, the V gene TRBV5-1; D may be TRBD1 (6 bases). The CDR3 covers 16 residues. Trimming shortened V by 4 bases and J by 0 bases, and 16 bases separated the two germline ends. The germline V gene encodes CDR1 SGHRS and CDR2 YFSETQ. The CDR3 DNA sequence: TGCGCCAGCAGCCTGCCCGTCCCAGGGGCTAACTATGGCTACACCTTC. Amino acids: CASSLPVPGANYGYTF.

V usage is TRBV30 and J usage is TRBJ1-5, with D maybe TRBD1 (5 bases). CDR3 length: 15 residues. CDR1 is GTSNPN, CDR2 SVGIG, per germline (reference sequence). V was clipped by 4 bases and J by 1 base, with 14 bases between them. CDR3 region: CAWKFPGSSNQPQHF. CDR3 nucleotides: TGTGCCTGGAAGTTTCCAGGGTCAAGCAATCAGCCCCAGCATTTT.

V is TRBV19 and J is TRBJ2-2; D unresolved. Germline CDR1 LNHDA, CDR2 SQIVND (reference sequence). The CDR3 has 12 amino acids. Trimming left V 5 bases short and J 4 bases short, with 5 bases between. The DNA for the CDR3 is TGTGCCAGTAGTTTTCTCACCGGGGAGCTGTTTTTT. It encodes CASSFLTGELFF.

V and J are TRBV19 and TRBJ1-3; weak D call: TRBD1 (5 bases). Germline V gene lookup returns CDR1 LNHDA and CDR2 SQIVND (reference sequence). CDR3 size: 16 residues. V shed 6 bases and J shed 2 bases, with 17 bases lying between them. The CDR3 bases are TGTGCCAGTAGCCGCTTCCTCCAGGGAACTGGAAACACCATATATTTT. This encodes CASSRFLQGTGNTIYF.

This clone has only one observation. This chain connects TRBV19 to TRBJ2-7; D gene unclear. Germline V gives CDR1 LNHDA, CDR2 SQIVND (reference sequence). Between the trimmed V and J ends, which lost 3 bases and 6 bases, there was a span of 12 bases. CDR3 length: 13 residues. The CDR3, as DNA: TGTGCCAGTAGTATCCACTCCGTCGGCGAGCAGTACTTC. Translated: CASSIHSVGEQYF.

V and J are TRBV28 and TRBJ1-3; TRBD1 matches at 8 bases. With V trimmed by 6 bases and J by 1 base, 5 bases remained unmatched. The length of the CDR3 is 15 residues. Germline CDR1 reads MDHEN; CDR2 reads SYDVKM. The CDR3 reads CASSGQGQSGNTIYF. Here the CDR3 DNA reads TGTGCCAGCAGCGGACAGGGTCAATCTGGAAACACCATATATTTT.